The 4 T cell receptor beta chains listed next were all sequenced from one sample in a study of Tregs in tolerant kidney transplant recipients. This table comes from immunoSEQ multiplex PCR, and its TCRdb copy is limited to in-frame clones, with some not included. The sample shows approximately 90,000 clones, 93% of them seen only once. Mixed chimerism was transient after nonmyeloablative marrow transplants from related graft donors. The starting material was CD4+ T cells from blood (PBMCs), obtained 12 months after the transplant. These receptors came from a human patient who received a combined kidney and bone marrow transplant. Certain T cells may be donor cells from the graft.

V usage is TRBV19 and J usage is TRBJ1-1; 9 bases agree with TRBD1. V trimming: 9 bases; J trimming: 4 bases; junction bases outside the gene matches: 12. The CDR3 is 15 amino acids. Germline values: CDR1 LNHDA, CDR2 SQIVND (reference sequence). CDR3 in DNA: TGTGCCAGCCAGGACAGGGGTCCCCCCCTCACTGAAGCTTTCTTT. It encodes CASQDRGPPLTEAFF.

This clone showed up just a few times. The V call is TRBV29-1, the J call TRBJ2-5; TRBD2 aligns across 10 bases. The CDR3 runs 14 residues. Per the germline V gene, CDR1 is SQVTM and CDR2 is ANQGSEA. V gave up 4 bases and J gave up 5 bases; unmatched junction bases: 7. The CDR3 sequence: CSVASGGDGETQYF. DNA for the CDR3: TGCAGCGTTGCAAGCGGGGGGGACGGGGAGACCCAGTACTTC.

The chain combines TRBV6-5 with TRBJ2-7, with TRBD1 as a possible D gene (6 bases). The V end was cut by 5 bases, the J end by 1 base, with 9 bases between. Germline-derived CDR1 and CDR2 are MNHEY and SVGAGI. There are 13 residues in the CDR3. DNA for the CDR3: TGTGCCAGCAGTACAGGGATATCCTACGAGCAGTACTTC. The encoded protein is CASSTGISYEQYF.

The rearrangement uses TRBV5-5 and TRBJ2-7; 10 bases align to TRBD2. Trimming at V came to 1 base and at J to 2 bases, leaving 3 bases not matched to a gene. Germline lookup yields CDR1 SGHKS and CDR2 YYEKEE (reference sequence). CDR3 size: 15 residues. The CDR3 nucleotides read TGTGCCAGCAGCTTGCGGACTAGCGGAACCTACGAGCAGTACTTC. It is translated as CASSLRTSGTYEQYF. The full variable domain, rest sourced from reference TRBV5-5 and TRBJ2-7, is DAGVTQSPTHLIKTRGQQVTLRCSPISGHKSVSWYQQVLGQGPQFIFQYYEKEERGRGNFPDRFSARQFPNYSSELNVNALLLGDSALYLCASSLRTSGTYEQYFGPGTRLTVT.